The TCR beta chain described here comes from a study of blood T cells in healthy people across ages. Alongside a J-beta primer mix, a sample-barcoded 5' primer served in a second PCR lasting roughly 7 to 12 cycles. TCRdb re-derived calls from the 5' RACE reads in MiXCR, one entry per CDR3 protein. The sample records about 650,000 distinct CDR3 sequences, about 30% being singletons. A note on this clonotype: A much larger clone is a single base away; this may be a read error.

This CDR3 contains 14 residues. The germline V gene encodes CDR1 PRHDT and CDR2 FYEKMQ (reference sequence). V was clipped by 0 bases and J by 11 bases, with 16 bases between them. The source material was blood. The V gene is TRBV13, the J gene TRBJ2-5; no firm D call. The TCR sequence derives from a woman aged 80 or over in good health. This CDR3 reads CASSLGRTVNEQYF. The CDR3 coding sequence is TGTGCCAGCAGCTTAGGCCGTACCGTCAATGAGCAGTACTTC.